A selection of T cell receptor beta chains follows, all from one sample in a study of cytomegalovirus exposure and HLA in healthy donors. Clones were sequenced by immunoSEQ multiplex PCR, and TCRdb holds only the in-frame ones, with some missing. The table lists about 140,000 clones, approximately 80% of them singletons, with 2% to 3% in the top ten. The sequencing sample was made of PBMCs. The receptors here all came from a man aged 50-60 years in good health and CMV-seronegative. CDR3s include the opening cysteine and the closing phenylalanine or tryptophan. Fields, in order: CDR3 DNA, CDR3 protein, D gene, V gene, J gene, clone size. A D gene is named only where the DNA matches it firmly. Clone size is not always given. Where it is, it says once, few, many or a class for expanded clones.

CDR3nt: TGTGCCACCTCTTTCCGGGAGACCCAGTACTTC
CDR3aa: CATSFRETQYF
d_gene: NA
v_gene: TRBV27
j_gene: TRBJ2-5
abundance: NA

CDR3nt: TGTGCCAGCAGTACCCCCGGAGGGTTAGCCAAAAACATTCAGTACTTC
CDR3aa: CASSTPGGLAKNIQYF
d_gene: NA
v_gene: TRBV28
j_gene: TRBJ2-4
abundance: NA

CDR3nt: TGTGCCAGTACCGCGGGGACTACCACAGATACGCAGTATTTT
CDR3aa: CASTAGTTTDTQYF
d_gene: TRBD2
v_gene: TRBV19
j_gene: TRBJ2-3
abundance: once

CDR3nt: TGTGCCAGCAGCTCACCAGGGGGGTTCTGTGGAAACACCATATATTTT
CDR3aa: CASSSPGGFCGNTIYF
d_gene: TRBD1
v_gene: TRBV11-3
j_gene: TRBJ1-3
abundance: once

CDR3nt: TGCGCCAGCAGCTTAACCCAGGGGACCGGCACAGATACGCAGTATTTT
CDR3aa: CASSLTQGTGTDTQYF
d_gene: NA
v_gene: TRBV5-1
j_gene: TRBJ2-3
abundance: NA

CDR3nt: TGTGCCAGCAGCCTTGACACGGACTATGGCTACACCTTC
CDR3aa: CASSLDTDYGYTF
d_gene: NA
v_gene: TRBV11-1
j_gene: TRBJ1-2
abundance: NA

CDR3nt: TGTGCCAGCAGCTCAGGGCAGGGGGACACCATATATTTT
CDR3aa: CASSSGQGDTIYF
d_gene: TRBD1
v_gene: TRBV7-2
j_gene: TRBJ1-3
abundance: few

CDR3nt: TGTGCCTGGAGTGTACGAACAGGGCGAGATCAGCCCCAGCATTTT
CDR3aa: CAWSVRTGRDQPQHF
d_gene: NA
v_gene: TRBV30
j_gene: TRBJ1-5
abundance: NA

CDR3nt: TGTGCCAGCAGCCACGATGTGGGGGGGAACACTGAAGCTTTCTTT
CDR3aa: CASSHDVGGNTEAFF
d_gene: NA
v_gene: TRBV14
j_gene: TRBJ1-1
abundance: NA

CDR3nt: TGCGCCAGCAGCTTGGGAGACAGGGTTGGGGATACGCAGTATTTT
CDR3aa: CASSLGDRVGDTQYF
d_gene: TRBD1
v_gene: TRBV5-1
j_gene: TRBJ2-3
abundance: NA

CDR3nt: TGTGCCATAGCAAGGGGAGGGACCTACGAGCAGTACTTC
CDR3aa: CAIARGGTYEQYF
d_gene: TRBD2
v_gene: TRBV10-3
j_gene: TRBJ2-7
abundance: NA

CDR3nt: TGCGCCAGCAGCTTGGCGAGTGTCCGGGCCTACGAGCAGTACTTC
CDR3aa: CASSLASVRAYEQYF
d_gene: NA
v_gene: TRBV5-1
j_gene: TRBJ2-7
abundance: NA

CDR3nt: TGTGCCAGCAGTTTGCGGGGACAGGGCGGGTACGAGCAGTACTTC
CDR3aa: CASSLRGQGGYEQYF
d_gene: TRBD1
v_gene: TRBV7-9
j_gene: TRBJ2-7
abundance: NA

CDR3nt: TGTGCCAGCAGCTTGACAGGGGGTACTGGAAACACCATATATTTT
CDR3aa: CASSLTGGTGNTIYF
d_gene: TRBD1
v_gene: TRBV5-4
j_gene: TRBJ1-3
abundance: NA

CDR3nt: TGCAGCGTTCCCGGGACAAAAATTAGGAGCTCTGGGGCCAACGTCCTGACTTTC
CDR3aa: CSVPGTKIRSSGANVLTF
d_gene: NA
v_gene: TRBV29-1
j_gene: TRBJ2-6
abundance: NA

CDR3nt: TGTGCCAGCAGTAACCGGGGACTAGCGGGGCCAGATACGCAGTATTTT
CDR3aa: CASSNRGLAGPDTQYF
d_gene: TRBD2
v_gene: TRBV27
j_gene: TRBJ2-3
abundance: NA

CDR3nt: TGTGCCAGCAGCTTGCCCGGACAGGGGGGTTGGGAGCAGTACTTC
CDR3aa: CASSLPGQGGWEQYF
d_gene: TRBD1
v_gene: TRBV5-4
j_gene: TRBJ2-7
abundance: NA

CDR3nt: TGTGCCAGCAGTTTGCGACAGGGCTACGAGCAGTACTTC
CDR3aa: CASSLRQGYEQYF
d_gene: TRBD1
v_gene: TRBV27
j_gene: TRBJ2-7
abundance: NA

CDR3nt: TGTGCCAGCTCACCAAAGGGGGGGCGGATAAATGAAAAACTGTTTTTT
CDR3aa: CASSPKGGRINEKLFF
d_gene: NA
v_gene: TRBV18
j_gene: TRBJ1-4
abundance: NA

CDR3nt: TGCGCCAGCAGGCCTAGCGGGAGGCCGCCAGTTGACAATGAGCAGTTCTTC
CDR3aa: CASRPSGRPPVDNEQFF
d_gene: TRBD2
v_gene: TRBV5-1
j_gene: TRBJ2-1
abundance: once

CDR3nt: TGCGCCAGCAAAACCTATTCATCGGGCAGGGCAGATGAGCAGTTCTTC
CDR3aa: CASKTYSSGRADEQFF
d_gene: NA
v_gene: TRBV5-1
j_gene: TRBJ2-1
abundance: NA

CDR3nt: TGTGCCAGCAGCACTTTGGCTTACAGGAACTACAATGAGCAGTTCTTC
CDR3aa: CASSTLAYRNYNEQFF
d_gene: NA
v_gene: TRBV9
j_gene: TRBJ2-1
abundance: NA

CDR3nt: TGTGCCAGCAGCGGGATAAAAGCGGGAGTTGAGCAGTTCTTC
CDR3aa: CASSGIKAGVEQFF
d_gene: TRBD2
v_gene: TRBV2
j_gene: TRBJ2-1
abundance: NA

CDR3nt: TGCAGCGTGGAGGTAGCGGGGGGTTACACAGATACGCAGTATTTT
CDR3aa: CSVEVAGGYTDTQYF
d_gene: TRBD2
v_gene: TRBV29-1
j_gene: TRBJ2-3
abundance: NA